This T cell receptor beta chain was recorded in a study of blood T cell repertoires in COVID-19. Study at large: The United States, Italy and Spain supplied acute and convalescent COVID-19 samples. The analysed material was cDNA or gDNA that came from T cells, B-cell-depleted T cells, or PBMCs.

Methods used by the authors: Amplification from reference gene primers served as the basis for estimated nucleated cell counts. The protocol was immunoSEQ multiplex PCR, while the TCRdb copy is restricted to in-frame clones and leaves out a portion. V and J calls and clone size are as listed in that table; D and trimming were resolved from the DNA. Among some 32,000 clones listed, about 86% were seen once. This CDR3 spans 15 amino acids. The germline V and J ends were trimmed by 6 bases and 0 bases, with 14 bases remaining between them. Germline V gene data show CDR1 as ENHRY and CDR2 as SYGVKD. The sample consisted of peripheral blood. V usage is TRBV10-3 and J usage is TRBJ1-1; a weak D match, TRBD1 (6 bases). This receptor was obtained from a human donor in a cohort sampled during active COVID-19. The CDR3: CAIRLPGVLNTEAFF. CDR3 in DNA: TGTGCCATCAGGTTGCCAGGGGTATTGAACACTGAAGCTTTCTTT.